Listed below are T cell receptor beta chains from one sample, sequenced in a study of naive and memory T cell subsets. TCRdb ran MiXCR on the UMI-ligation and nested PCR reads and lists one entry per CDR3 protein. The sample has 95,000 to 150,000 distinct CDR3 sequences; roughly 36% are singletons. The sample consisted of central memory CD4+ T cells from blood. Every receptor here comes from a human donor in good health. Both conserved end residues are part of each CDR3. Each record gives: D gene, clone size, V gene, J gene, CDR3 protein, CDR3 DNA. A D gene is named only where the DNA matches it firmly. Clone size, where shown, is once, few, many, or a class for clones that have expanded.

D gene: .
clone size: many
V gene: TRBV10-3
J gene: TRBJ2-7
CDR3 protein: CAISERIEGHEQYF
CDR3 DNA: TGTGCCATCAGTGAGCGAATTGAGGGGCACGAGCAGTACTTC

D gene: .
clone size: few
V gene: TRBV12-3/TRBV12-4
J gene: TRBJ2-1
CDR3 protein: CASSSRVNEQFF
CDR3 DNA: TGTGCCAGCAGTTCTAGGGTGAACGAGCAGTTCTTC

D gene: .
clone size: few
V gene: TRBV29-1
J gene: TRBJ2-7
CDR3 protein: CSVRDKAYEQYF
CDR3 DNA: TGCAGCGTCCGGGACAAAGCCTACGAGCAGTACTTC

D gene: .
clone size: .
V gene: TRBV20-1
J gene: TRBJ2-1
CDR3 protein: CSAGGRGEQFF
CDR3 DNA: TGCAGTGCCGGCGGAAGGGGTGAGCAGTTCTTC

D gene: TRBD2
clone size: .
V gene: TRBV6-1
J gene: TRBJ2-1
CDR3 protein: CASSEEGTINNEQFF
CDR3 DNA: TGTGCCAGCAGTGAAGAGGGGACTATAAACAATGAGCAGTTCTTC

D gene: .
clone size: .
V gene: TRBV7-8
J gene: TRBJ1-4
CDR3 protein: CASSLVPGLNEKLFF
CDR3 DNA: TGTGCCAGCAGCTTAGTGCCCGGGCTTAATGAAAAACTGTTTTTT

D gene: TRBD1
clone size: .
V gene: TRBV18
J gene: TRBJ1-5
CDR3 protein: CASSNGQGGQPQHF
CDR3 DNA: TGTGCCAGCTCAAACGGACAGGGAGGTCAGCCCCAGCATTTT

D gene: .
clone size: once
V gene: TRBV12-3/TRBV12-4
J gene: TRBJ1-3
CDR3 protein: CASTKIKIDANTIYF
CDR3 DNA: TGTGCCAGCACCAAAATCAAGATCGATGCGAACACCATATATTTT

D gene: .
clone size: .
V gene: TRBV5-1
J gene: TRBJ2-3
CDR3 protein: CASRRQTGAGVTDTQYF
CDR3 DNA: TGCGCCAGCAGGCGACAGACGGGGGCAGGGGTTACAGATACGCAGTATTTT

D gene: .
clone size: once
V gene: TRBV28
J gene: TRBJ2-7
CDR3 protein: CASRPDRPSYEQYF
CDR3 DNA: TGTGCCAGCAGACCCGACAGGCCAAGCTACGAGCAGTACTTC